The 25 T cell receptor beta chains below come from one sample, sequenced in a study of cytomegalovirus exposure and HLA in healthy donors (dated 2017 in TCRdb). Receptor libraries were prepared by the immunoSEQ multiplex PCR assay. For the multiplex PCR, a mixture combining 60 forward primers for TCR Vbeta segments and 13 reverse primers for TCR Jbeta segments was used. In its TCRdb copy, this immuneACCESS table keeps in-frame sequences only and misses some clones. Where compared with another copy, unresolved V genes explain less than half of these, and the others have no known cause. The sample table lists over 100,000 clones, roughly 83% of them with a count of one. The ten largest clonotypes hold 2.5% to 3% of the sample. Sequencing was performed on PBMCs. All receptors come from a woman younger than 30 in good health and CMV-seropositive.

This clone was recorded only once. The chain employs TRBV7-8 and TRBJ1-1, with a possible D match to TRBD1 (6 bases). V dropped 5 bases and J dropped 11 bases, with 24 bases sitting between them. CDR1 is SGHVS, CDR2 FQNEAQ, per germline. This CDR3 spans 15 amino acids. The CDR3 loop reads CASSPGFNWGPGAFF. In DNA, the CDR3 is TGTGCCAGCAGCCCCGGCTTTAATTGGGGGCCCGGCGCTTTCTTT.

In DNA form, the CDR3 reads TGTGCCAGCAGTGAAGTTGGGACAGGGGGGAACACCGGGGAGCTGTTTTTT. This encodes CASSEVGTGGNTGELFF. The chain joins TRBV2 to TRBJ2-2, with TRBD1 matching 11 bases. This CDR3 spans 17 amino acids. Losses at the gene ends were 1 base for V and 1 base for J; bases not matched to a gene: 2. Germline CDR1 and CDR2: SNHLY and FYNNEI.

The chain joins TRBV5-1 to TRBJ2-1; TRBD1 matches 10 bases. The length of the CDR3 is 14 residues. Germline-derived CDR1 and CDR2 are SGHRS and YFSETQ. The V gene end was trimmed by 4 bases and the J gene end by 8 bases; junction bases not matched to a gene: 6. CDR3 amino acids: CASSPRTGGDEQFF. CDR3 sequence (DNA): TGCGCCAGCAGCCCCCGGACAGGGGGTGATGAGCAGTTCTTC. The whole variable domain, filled in from reference TRBV5-1 and TRBJ2-1, reads KAGVTQTPRYLIKTRGQQVTLSCSPISGHRSVSWYQQTPGQGLQFLFEYFSETQRNKGNFPGRFSGRQFSNSRSEMNVSTLELGDSALYLCASSPRTGGDEQFFGPGTRLTVL.

V gene TRBV7-8 combines with J gene TRBJ1-1; D may be TRBD1 (6 bases). Germline V gene data show CDR1 as SGHVS and CDR2 as FQNEAQ. V was shortened by 4 bases and J by 2 bases, with 11 bases between the two germline ends. The CDR3 loop spans 14 amino acids. CDR3 residues: CASSSTGTNTEAFF. CDR3 nucleotides: TGTGCCAGCAGCTCCACCGGGACAAACACTGAAGCTTTCTTT.

This clone was counted a few times. This sequence joins TRBV5-1 and TRBJ2-7; TRBD1 matches at 8 bases. V lost 2 bases to trimming and J lost 9 bases; unmatched junction nucleotides: 4. The CDR3 runs 12 residues. CDR1 and CDR2 from the germline V gene are SGHRS and YFSETQ. DNA of the CDR3: TGCGCCAGCAGCTTAGCAGGGGGCGGGCAGTACTTC. This gives the protein CASSLAGGGQYF. Complete variable domain (other parts from reference TRBV5-1 and TRBJ2-7): KAGVTQTPRYLIKTRGQQVTLSCSPISGHRSVSWYQQTPGQGLQFLFEYFSETQRNKGNFPGRFSGRQFSNSRSEMNVSTLELGDSALYLCASSLAGGGQYFGPGTRLTVT.

The chain is built from TRBV28 and TRBJ2-7; D may be TRBD2 (5 bases). The V and J ends lost 6 bases and 4 bases respectively, with 10 bases between them. Germline V lookup: CDR1 MDHEN, CDR2 SYDVKM. The CDR3 consists of 12 residues. CDR3 nucleotides: TGTGCCAGCAGGAGGGATACGTACGAGCAGTACTTC. As protein: CASRRDTYEQYF.

In its sample, this clone was seen once. The chain carries TRBV28 and TRBJ1-1, with a tentative D call TRBD1 (6 bases). The CDR3 sequence is 15 residues long. V was clipped by 5 bases and J by 3 bases, with 16 bases between them. Germline loops: CDR1 MDHEN, CDR2 SYDVKM. The CDR3 coding sequence is TGTGCCAGCAGTATGGGGGGGGCTTTTTACACTGAAGCTTTCTTT. Protein: CASSMGGAFYTEAFF.

The rearrangement uses TRBV7-9 and TRBJ2-7; 11 bases agree with TRBD2. In germline, CDR1 is SEHNR, CDR2 FQNEAQ (reference sequence). This CDR3 contains 15 residues. The junction had 1 base not matched to a gene; V was cut back by 3 bases and J by 0 bases. This CDR3 is CASSFSGRDSYEQYF. The CDR3, as DNA: TGTGCCAGCAGCTTTAGCGGGAGGGACTCCTACGAGCAGTACTTC.

The chain joins TRBV5-1 to TRBJ2-3, with a possible D match to TRBD2 (5 bases). V was pared by 1 base and J by 1 base, with 10 bases between. The germline V gene encodes CDR1 SGHRS and CDR2 YFSETQ. There are 15 residues in the CDR3. CDR3 sequence reads: CASSLNGGRTDTQYF. The DNA for the CDR3 is TGCGCCAGCAGCTTGAATGGCGGGCGCACAGATACGCAGTATTTT.

The J gene is TRBJ1-1, the V gene TRBV25-1; 9 bases line up with TRBD1. The CDR3 runs 14 residues. With V trimmed by 4 bases and J by 3 bases, 3 bases remained unmatched. The germline V gene has CDR1 MGHDK and CDR2 SYGVNS. CDR3 protein: CASSGDRGDTEAFF. The CDR3 coding sequence is TGTGCCAGCAGTGGAGACAGGGGGGACACTGAAGCTTTCTTT.

The chain recombines TRBV9 with TRBJ2-5; 8 bases match TRBD2. This CDR3 contains 16 residues. Per germline, CDR1 SGDLS and CDR2 YYNGEE. V lost 0 bases and J lost 5; bases outside the gene matches: 9. CDR3 DNA sequence: TGTGCCAGCAGCGTAGGTATTACTAGCGGAGTCGAGACCCAGTACTTC. This sequence encodes CASSVGITSGVETQYF.

The CDR3 nucleotides are TGTGCCATCAGTACCGTAAACAGCGGGAGGCGCCAAGAGACCCAGTACTTC. This codes for CAISTVNSGRRQETQYF. The chain links TRBV10-3 to TRBJ2-5; 9 bases line up with TRBD2. The length of the CDR3 is 17 residues. V dropped 5 bases and J dropped 1; count of bases not matched to a gene: 11. Germline CDR1 and CDR2: ENHRY and SYGVKD.

V is TRBV6-5 and J is TRBJ2-7, with 12 bases that match TRBD2. The V and J ends lost 6 bases and 5 bases, in that order; junction bases with no gene match: 5. Germline assignment: CDR1 MNHEY and CDR2 SVGAGI. The CDR3 consists of 14 residues. As DNA, the CDR3 is TGTGCCAGCAGCCGACTAGCGGGAGCACACGAGCAGTACTTC. This gives the protein CASSRLAGAHEQYF.

V usage is TRBV5-1 and J usage is TRBJ1-1; 7 bases agree with TRBD1. V was pared by 4 bases and J by 2 bases, with 8 bases of the junction left unmatched. The V gene's germline CDR1 is SGHRS and CDR2 YFSETQ. This CDR3 is 15 amino acids long. CDR3 nucleotides: TGCGCCAGCAGCGCAAACAGGGGCGAAAACACTGAAGCTTTCTTT. This sequence encodes CASSANRGENTEAFF.

The chain combines TRBV2 with TRBJ1-5; D is ambiguous. V was pared by 8 bases and J by 2 bases, with 10 bases between. CDR1 is SNHLY, CDR2 FYNNEI, per germline. The CDR3 runs 13 residues. CDR3 coding DNA: TGTGCCAGCGATCTCGGAGGCAATCAGCCCCAGCATTTT. It is translated as CASDLGGNQPQHF.

This clone turned up a few times. The chain couples TRBV6-1 to TRBJ1-5, with 7 bases that match TRBD1. After removal of 4 bases from V and 1 base from J, the junction contained 7 bases not matched to a gene. This CDR3 has 16 amino acids. Germline lookup yields CDR1 MNHNS and CDR2 SASEGT. CDR3 nucleotide sequence: TGTGCCAGCAGTGGTGAAGGGGGCGTAAGCAATCAGCCCCAGCATTTT. Its translation: CASSGEGGVSNQPQHF.

The chain uses TRBV5-1 and TRBJ2-5; D may be TRBD1 (6 bases). Germline CDR1 and CDR2: SGHRS and YFSETQ. V was pared by 4 bases and J by 2 bases, with 15 bases between. CDR3 length: 15 amino acids. The CDR3 DNA is TGCGCCAGCAGCCGACAGAAACAGGGTCAAGAGACCCAGTACTTC. Its protein product is CASSRQKQGQETQYF.

The chain couples TRBV2 to TRBJ2-7; 7 bases agree with TRBD2. J gave up 7 bases and V 7 bases, and 7 bases lay outside the gene matches. This CDR3 region has 12 residues. Looked up from germline, CDR1 is SNHLY and CDR2 is FYNNEI. The CDR3 DNA reads TGTGCCAGCACGGCGGGAGAGGGGGAGCAGTACTTC. It is translated as CASTAGEGEQYF. The full variable domain, its missing parts supplied by reference TRBV2 and TRBJ2-7, is EPEVTQTPSHQVTQMGQEVILRCVPISNHLYFYWYRQILGQKVEFLVSFYNNEISEKSEIFDDQFSVERPDGSNFTLKIRSTKLEDSAMYFCASTAGEGEQYFGPGTRLTVT.

V and J are TRBV5-6 and TRBJ2-1; 10 bases fit TRBD2. The germline V gene encodes CDR1 SGHDT and CDR2 YYEEEE. The CDR3 is 16 residues long. V was pared by 1 base and J by 3 bases, with 4 bases of the junction left unmatched. The CDR3 loop reads CASSLFSSGGYNEQFF. The CDR3 nucleotides read TGTGCCAGCAGCTTGTTTTCTAGCGGGGGCTACAATGAGCAGTTCTTC.

V gene TRBV18 combines with J gene TRBJ2-2; D is undetermined. The CDR3 is 15 residues long. CDR1 and CDR2 from the germline V gene are KGHSH and LQKENI. Deletions cut 3 bases from V and 5 bases from J, with 13 bases between. CDR3 loop: CASSPVLPGTGELFF. In nucleotides, the CDR3 is TGTGCCAGCTCACCGGTACTTCCAGGAACCGGGGAGCTGTTTTTT.

The V call is TRBV30, the J call TRBJ2-1, with TRBD2 identical over 13 bases. Germline assignment: CDR1 GTSNPN and CDR2 SVGIG (reference sequence). V shed 0 bases, J shed 13 bases, and the junction held 9 bases outside the gene matches. The CDR3 runs to 15 residues. CDR3 DNA: TGTGCCTGGAGTGTACTAGCGGGAGGGCCACGAGCACAGTTCTTC. It translates to CAWSVLAGGPRAQFF.

The chain has TRBV27 and TRBJ2-2; possible D gene TRBD1, 6 bases. There are 14 residues in the CDR3. The V and J ends lost 3 bases and 4 bases respectively, with 9 bases between them. Germline CDR1 MNHEY, CDR2 SMNVEV (reference sequence). The CDR3 DNA sequence: TGTGCCAGCAGTTTGGCCAGGGGCACCGGGGAGCTGTTTTTT. Translated, it gives CASSLARGTGELFF.

The chain joins TRBV9 to TRBJ2-3, with 9 bases that match TRBD2. V gave up 0 bases and J gave up 4 bases; unmatched junction bases: 12. CDR1 and CDR2 from the germline V gene are SGDLS and YYNGEE. There are 18 residues in the CDR3. In nucleotides, the CDR3 is TGTGCCAGCAGCGTAGGACTAGCGGCCCCCTGGGCGGCAGATACGCAGTATTTT. This codes for CASSVGLAAPWAADTQYF. Full variable domain (rest looked up from reference TRBV9 and TRBJ2-3): DSGVTQTPKHLITATGQRVTLRCSPRSGDLSVYWYQQSLDQGLQFLIQYYNGEERAKGNILERFSAQQFPDLHSELNLSSLELGDSALYFCASSVGLAAPWAADTQYFGPGTRLTVL.

The chain uses TRBV4-2 and TRBJ2-7, with 9 bases identical to TRBD2. V was pared by 1 base and J by 3 bases, with 4 bases of the junction left unmatched. The germline gives CDR1 LGHNA, CDR2 YNFKEQ. This CDR3 contains 15 residues. The CDR3 DNA sequence: TGTGCCAGCAGCCAAGGCCTAGCGGGGTACTACGAGCAGTACTTC. Protein sequence: CASSQGLAGYYEQYF.

The chain recombines TRBV6-5 with TRBJ2-7, with 9 bases matching TRBD2. V shed 6 bases, J shed 2 bases, and the junction held 8 bases outside the gene matches. Germline V CDR1 and CDR2: MNHEY, SVGAGI. CDR3 length: 15 residues. The CDR3 DNA sequence: TGTGCCAGCAGAGACGAGACTAGCGGAACCTACGAGCAGTACTTC. Its protein is CASRDETSGTYEQYF.